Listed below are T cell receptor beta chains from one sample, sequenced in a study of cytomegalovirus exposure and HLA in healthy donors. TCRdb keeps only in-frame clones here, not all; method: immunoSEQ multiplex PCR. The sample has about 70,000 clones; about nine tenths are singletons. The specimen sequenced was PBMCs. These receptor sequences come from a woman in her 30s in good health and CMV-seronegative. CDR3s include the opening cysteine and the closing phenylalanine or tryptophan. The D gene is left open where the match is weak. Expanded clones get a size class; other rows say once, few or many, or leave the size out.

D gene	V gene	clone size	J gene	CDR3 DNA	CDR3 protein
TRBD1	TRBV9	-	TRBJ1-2	TGTGCCAGCAGCCCGATGACAGGGTCCTATGGCTACACCTTC	CASSPMTGSYGYTF
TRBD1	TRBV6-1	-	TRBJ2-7	TGTGCCAGCAGTGCGCCGGGACAGGGAAACTACGAGCACTACTTC	CASSAPGQGNYEHYF
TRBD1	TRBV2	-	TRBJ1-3	TGTGCCAGCAGTCGGGACAGGGGCCGAGGAAACACCATATATTTT	CASSRDRGRGNTIYF
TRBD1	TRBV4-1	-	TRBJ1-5	TGCGCCAGCAGCCAAAAACCCTCGGGACAGGGTATTCAGCCCCAGCATTTT	CASSQKPSGQGIQPQHF
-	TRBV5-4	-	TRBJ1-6	TGTGCCAGCAGCTTGGACTACCAGAGAACCCTCCACTTT	CASSLDYQRTLHF
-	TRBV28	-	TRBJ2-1	TGTGCCAGCAGTTGGCTACAAACTAACAATGAGCAGTTCTTC	CASSWLQTNNEQFF
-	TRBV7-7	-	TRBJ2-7	TGTGCTAGCAGCTTACCCTCGGCAGAACAGGCCTACGAGCAGTACTTC	CASSLPSAEQAYEQYF
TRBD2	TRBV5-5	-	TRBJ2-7	TGTGCCAGCAGCTTGGGTGGGACTAGCGGGCCGTCCTACGAGCAGTACTTC	CASSLGGTSGPSYEQYF
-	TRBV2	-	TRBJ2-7	TGTGCCAGCACTATTAGCGCCTCCTACTACGAGCAGTACTTC	CASTISASYYEQYF
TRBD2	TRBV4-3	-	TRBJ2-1	TGCGCCAGCAGCCAAGAAAGTCCCCGCGGGGGGTACAATGAGCAGTTCTTC	CASSQESPRGGYNEQFF
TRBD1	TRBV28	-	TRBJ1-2	TGTGCCAGCAGCTCCCCGACAGGGGTTAACTATGGCTACACCTTC	CASSSPTGVNYGYTF
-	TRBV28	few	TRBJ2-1	TGTGCCACCGAGACAGAAAACTACAATGAGCAGTTCTTC	CATETENYNEQFF
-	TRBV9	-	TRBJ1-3	TGTGCCAGCAGCGCCCCACAGGGAAACACCATATATTTT	CASSAPQGNTIYF
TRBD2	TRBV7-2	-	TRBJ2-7	TGTGCCAGCAGCACCTATAGCGGGAGGGCCGTCGACGAGCAGTACTTC	CASSTYSGRAVDEQYF
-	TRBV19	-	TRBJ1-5	TGTGCGGGCGGGGGGGCTAGCAATCAGCCCCAGCATTTT	CAGGGASNQPQHF
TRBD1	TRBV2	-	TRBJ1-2	TGTGCCAGCAGTGTGGGACAGGATCAAAACTATGGCTACACCTTC	CASSVGQDQNYGYTF
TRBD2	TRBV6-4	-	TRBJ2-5	TGTGCCAGCAGCCTGGGACTAGCGCGATTAGAAGAGACCCAGTACTTC	CASSLGLARLEETQYF
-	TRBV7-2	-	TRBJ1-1	TGTGCCAGCAGTTCGGCGACCGGGGGACGGGGTGAAGCTTTCTTT	CASSSATGGRGEAFF
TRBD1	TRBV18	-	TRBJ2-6	TGTGCCAGCTCACGCTCCTGGGACAGGGGGCTTTCTGGGGCCAACGTCCTGACTTTC	CASSRSWDRGLSGANVLTF
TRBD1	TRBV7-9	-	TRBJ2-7	TGTGCCAGCTCCCGGACAGGGCTCTACGAGCAGTACTTC	CASSRTGLYEQYF
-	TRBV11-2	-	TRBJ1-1	TGTGCCAGCAGCCCCGATCCCAGGACGGGATTGAACACTGAAGCTTTCTTT	CASSPDPRTGLNTEAFF
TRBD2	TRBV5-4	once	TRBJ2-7	TGTGCCAGCAGCTTGGAGGGACTAGCGGTATACGAGCAGTACTTC	CASSLEGLAVYEQYF
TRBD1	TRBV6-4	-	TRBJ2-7	TGTGCCAGCAGGAGACATGGGACAGGGAATGGGGAGCAGTACTTC	CASRRHGTGNGEQYF
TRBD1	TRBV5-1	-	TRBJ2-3	TGCGCCAGCAGCTTGGCATGGCCGGGACAGCTTAGCACAGATACGCAGTATTTT	CASSLAWPGQLSTDTQYF
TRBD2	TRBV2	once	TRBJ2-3	TGTGCCAGCAGGAAGCGGGAGGGCGAGTTACCAGATACGCAGTATTTT	CASRKREGELPDTQYF